This TCR beta chain was captured in a study of long-term antiretroviral therapy in people with HIV. Study-wide results and limits: Clones that had undergone expansion before ART dominated the repertoire at all time points. Neither ART adherence, viral resistance nor therapy changes were documented.

Each participant with HIV received care in the United States. The samples comprised about 0.85-11 million cryopreserved PBMC ahead of DNA extraction. Researchers report immunoSEQ v3.0 was run at survey level. Only in-frame clones appear in the TCRdb table, and some are missing; sequencing was by immunoSEQ multiplex PCR. The sample holds about 25,000 clones, about 90% seen once. Comment on this clone: What it binds is not known.

V was trimmed by 3 bases and J by 1 base, leaving 3 bases between them. This CDR3 has 12 amino acids. CDR1 and CDR2 (germline): WSHSY, SAAADI. The genes are TRBV10-2 and TRBJ1-2, with D unclear. The clonotype originates from a man aged 30-40 years with HIV. The material was unsorted PBMCs, obtained approximately 4.5 years after starting antiretroviral therapy. CDR3 region: CASSDFNYGYTF. The CDR3, as DNA: TGCGCCAGCAGTGACTTTAACTATGGCTACACCTTC.